A selection of T cell receptor beta chains follows, all from one sample in a study of blood T cell repertoires in COVID-19. Sequencing was performed with immunoSEQ multiplex PCR; in TCRdb, only in-frame clones are kept and a portion is missing. The data hold about 160,000 clones, with roughly 83% observed a single time. The sample was PBMCs or T cells enriched from blood (not recorded which). The source of these receptors is a woman aged 45-60 years who had recovered from COVID-19. The CDR3 runs from the conserved cysteine through the conserved F or W. D genes are given only for firm matches. Only part of the rows carry a size: once, few, many, or a class if the clone is expanded.

abundance	d_gene	j_gene	v_gene	CDR3nt	CDR3aa
-	-	TRBJ1-5	TRBV2	TGTGCCAGCAGTGATTTGTCAGGGGTGGCCAATCAGCCCCAGCATTTT	CASSDLSGVANQPQHF
few	-	TRBJ1-4	TRBV6-5	TGTGCCAGCAGGGGACTCGTGAGCGCTAATGAAAAACTGTTTTTT	CASRGLVSANEKLFF
-	-	TRBJ2-5	TRBV11-2	TGTGCCAGCAGCAAACTTCTCCGGGACCAAGAGACCCAGTACTTC	CASSKLLRDQETQYF
few	-	TRBJ1-1	TRBV7-8	TGTGCCAGCAGCAACCCGACAGTCCCTGAAGCTTTCTTT	CASSNPTVPEAFF
-	TRBD1	TRBJ1-6	TRBV7-2	TGTGCCAGCAGCTTACAGGGGGCTTCACCCCTCCACTTT	CASSLQGASPLHF
-	TRBD2	TRBJ2-1	TRBV7-2	TGTGCCAGCAGCCCCCTAGCGGGAGGGCTCACCTACAATGAGCAGTTCTTC	CASSPLAGGLTYNEQFF
-	-	TRBJ2-5	TRBV7-9	TGTGCCAGCAGCTCGGGTAAGATGGCCATCGGAGAGACCCAGTACTTC	CASSSGKMAIGETQYF
-	-	TRBJ1-5	TRBV12-3/TRBV12-4	TGTGCCAGCAGTTCAGGCAATCAGCCCCAGCATTTT	CASSSGNQPQHF
-	-	TRBJ1-5	TRBV10-3	TGTGCCATCAGTGAGTCGGGGCATCTGGATCAGCCCCAGCATTTT	CAISESGHLDQPQHF
-	-	TRBJ2-1	TRBV15	TGTGCCACCAGCAGAGAAAGCGGGTCGGGCGAGCAGTTCTTC	CATSRESGSGEQFF
-	-	TRBJ1-2	TRBV27	TGTGCCAGCAGGCCCATAACCGGGAACTATGGCTACACCTTC	CASRPITGNYGYTF
-	TRBD1	TRBJ1-1	TRBV6-5	TGTGCCAGCAGCCGGGGACAGGACTATTCTGAAGCTTTCTTT	CASSRGQDYSEAFF
-	TRBD1	TRBJ2-5	TRBV11-2	TGTGCCAGCAGCTTGAACAGGGGTGGACAAGAGACCCAGTACTTC	CASSLNRGGQETQYF
-	-	TRBJ1-3	TRBV7-2	TGTGCCAGCAGCCCAGGGTGGGCTTCTCGGAACACCATATATTTT	CASSPGWASRNTIYF
few	-	TRBJ2-1	TRBV11-3	TGTGCCAGCAGACACCGGGAAAACAACGATGAGCAGTTCTTC	CASRHRENNDEQFF
-	TRBD1	TRBJ1-1	TRBV7-9	TGTGCCAGCAGTCGACGACAGGGGATGAACACTGAAGCTTTCTTT	CASSRRQGMNTEAFF
once	TRBD1	TRBJ1-2	TRBV9	TGTGCCAGCAGCGCGGAAGGGACAGGGGGCGGCTATGGCTACACCTTC	CASSAEGTGGGYGYTF
-	TRBD1	TRBJ1-6	TRBV30	TGTGCCTGGGGAAGGGAGACAGGGGCTAATAATTCACCCCTCCACTTT	CAWGRETGANNSPLHF
once	-	TRBJ1-1	TRBV5-4	TGTGCCAGCAGCTGGGGGGGTGCGGGGGGCGTCACTGAAGCTTTCTTT	CASSWGGAGGVTEAFF
-	TRBD1	TRBJ1-2	TRBV6-2/TRBV6-3	TGTGCCAGCAGTTACGTCGGGACAGGGCACTATGGCTACACCTTC	CASSYVGTGHYGYTF
-	TRBD2	TRBJ2-1	TRBV2	TGTGCCAGCAGGTGGCGGAGCGGGAGTGTGGATGAGCAGTTCTTC	CASRWRSGSVDEQFF
-	TRBD1	TRBJ1-2	TRBV28	TGTGCCAGCAGTCCAGCGGACAGGGGATTTGGTGGCTACACCTTC	CASSPADRGFGGYTF
-	TRBD1	TRBJ2-5	TRBV5-1	TGCGCCAGCAGCCGCTGGGACAGGGATCAAGAGACCCAGTACTTC	CASSRWDRDQETQYF
-	TRBD1	TRBJ1-6	TRBV6-6	TGTGCCAGCAGTCCCCGACAGGGGGCGTCCTATAATTCACCCCTCCACTTT	CASSPRQGASYNSPLHF
-	-	TRBJ2-1	TRBV6-5	TGTGCCAGCAGTTACTCAAGAAGAGGAGAACAGTTCTTC	CASSYSRRGEQFF
-	TRBD1	TRBJ2-3	TRBV7-9	TGTGCCAGCAGCCATGGGACAGGGAGCACAGATACGCAGTATTTT	CASSHGTGSTDTQYF
-	-	TRBJ1-2	TRBV19	TGTGCCACCACCGTCGGGGGAGGGTTGAGTGGCTACACCTTC	CATTVGGGLSGYTF
-	TRBD1	TRBJ1-1	TRBV7-2	TGTGCCAGCAGCTTAGAGGGGACAGGGTACGCTGAAGCTTTCTTT	CASSLEGTGYAEAFF
-	-	TRBJ2-1	TRBV19	TGTGCCAGTAGGGACAGTCTAGCCCTCTACAATGAGCAGTTCTTC	CASRDSLALYNEQFF
-	-	TRBJ1-1	TRBV7-8	TGTGCCAGCAGCTTCCGGCCAGGGGACACTGAAGCTTTCTTT	CASSFRPGDTEAFF
-	TRBD1	TRBJ1-2	TRBV27	TGTGCCAGCAGTTTCTCCGGGACAGGCAAGTTCTATGGCTACACCTTC	CASSFSGTGKFYGYTF
-	-	TRBJ1-6	TRBV6-4	TGTGCCAGCAGTGCGCCCCCGGGAGGGGGTCGCGCGGGTGCTTGTCCGGTCCACTTT	CASSAPPGGGRAGACPVHF
many	-	TRBJ1-5	TRBV10-3	TGTGCCATCAGTGAGTCGAGCGCGGGAAGCCAGCCCCAGCATTTT	CAISESSAGSQPQHF
few	TRBD1	TRBJ2-1	TRBV24-1	TGTGCCACCAGTGAATCCGGGACAGGGACTTTCAATGAGCAGTTCTTC	CATSESGTGTFNEQFF
-	TRBD2	TRBJ2-5	TRBV7-3	TGTGCCAGCAGCTTAGAGACTAGCGGGGGGCAAGAGACCCAGTACTTC	CASSLETSGGQETQYF